Each of the 26 T cell receptor beta chains below was sequenced from the same sample in a study of blood T cell repertoires in COVID-19. Measured with immunoSEQ multiplex PCR; TCRdb has only the in-frame clones, and not every one. The top ten hold 1.5% to 2% of the sample, which has 300,000 to 400,000 clones, around 88% seen once. The sequenced sample consisted of peripheral blood. Receptors originate from a woman in her 30s with COVID-19, enrolled during active disease.

The chain has TRBV10-3 and TRBJ2-5, with 7 bases that match TRBD2. The CDR3 sequence is 13 residues long. Germline loops: CDR1 ENHRY, CDR2 SYGVKD. Trimming took 6 bases from V and 4 from J; bases not matched to a gene: 5. Here the CDR3 DNA reads TGTGCCATCAGGGGGGAGGGTGGAGAGACCCAGTACTTC. Encoded protein: CAIRGEGGETQYF.

Points on this clone: At the DNA level, this CDR3 is encoded by other sequences in the same sample as well. The gene calls are TRBV18 and TRBJ1-4, with TRBD1 identical over 7 bases. Germline V gives CDR1 KGHSH, CDR2 LQKENI. There are 13 residues in the CDR3. Germline trimming cut 4 bases from V and 5 bases from J; bases unmatched to any gene: 1. The CDR3 region is CASSQGANEKLFF. In DNA, the CDR3 is TGTGCCAGCTCACAGGGGGCGAATGAAAAACTGTTTTTT.

This clone was seen only a few times. The same CDR3 arises from other DNA sequences in this sample as well. This chain connects TRBV19 to TRBJ2-7; D possibly corresponds to TRBD2 (6 bases). The germline CDR1 and CDR2 sequences are LNHDA and SQIVND (reference sequence). CDR3 length: 12 residues. Trimming took off 5 bases at V and 7 bases at J, with 12 bases between the two ends. The CDR3 loop reads CASSGARGEQYF. The CDR3 nucleotides are TGTGCCAGTAGTGGGGCTCGGGGGGAGCAGTACTTC. The entire variable domain, with the rest obtained from reference TRBV19 and TRBJ2-7, is as follows: DGGITQSPKYLFRKEGQNVTLSCEQNLNHDAMYWYRQDPGQGLRLIYYSQIVNDFQKGDIAEGYSVSREKKESFPLTVTSAQKNPTAFYLCASSGARGEQYFGPGTRLTVT.

The chain joins TRBV5-4 to TRBJ2-2; D perhaps matches TRBD2 (5 bases). Trimming took off 4 bases at V and 1 base at J, with 14 bases between the two ends. The germline V gene has CDR1 SGHNT and CDR2 YYREEE (reference sequence). The length of the CDR3 is 16 residues. The CDR3 DNA reads as TGTGCCAGCAGCCGACGCCAGGACTGGAACACCGGGGAGCTGTTTTTT. It is translated as CASSRRQDWNTGELFF.

The CDR3 spells CASSFTGGGETQYF. CDR3 in DNA: TGTGCCAGCAGCTTTACAGGGGGCGGAGAGACCCAGTACTTC. V gene TRBV7-9 combines with J gene TRBJ2-5, with 9 nucleotides matching TRBD1. Trimming took 3 bases from V and 4 from J; bases not matched to a gene: 3. This CDR3 has 14 amino acids. Germline V gene sequence: CDR1 SEHNR, CDR2 FQNEAQ (reference sequence).

The genes are TRBV28 and TRBJ1-4; weak D call: TRBD1 (6 bases). In germline, CDR1 is MDHEN, CDR2 SYDVKM. The CDR3 is 17 residues long. Trimming shortened V by 2 bases and J by 0 bases, and 13 bases separated the two germline ends. This CDR3 is CASSLRGQLTTNEKLFF. Written as DNA, the CDR3 is TGTGCCAGCAGTTTAAGGGGACAATTGACAACTAATGAAAAACTGTTTTTT.

This chain links TRBV10-2 with TRBJ1-5; TRBD1 matches at 12 bases. V gave up 6 bases and J gave up 6 bases; unmatched junction bases: 6. Per the germline V gene, CDR1 is WSHSY and CDR2 is SAAADI. The CDR3 runs to 15 residues. Written as DNA, the CDR3 is TGCGCCAGCAGGAGAGGGACAGGGGGCACTCAGCCCCAGCATTTT. Amino acid sequence: CASRRGTGGTQPQHF.

This rearrangement joins TRBV9 to TRBJ1-5, with D possibly matching TRBD1 (5 bases). The V end lost 0 bases, the J end lost 7 bases, and 11 bases lay between the germline ends. This CDR3 contains 14 residues. Germline CDR1 is SGDLS and CDR2 is YYNGEE. CDR3 DNA: TGTGCCAGCAGCGTAGTTACAGGAGGGCAGCCCCAGCATTTT. Translation: CASSVVTGGQPQHF.

CDR3: CASSFRSGGVYEQYF. For the CDR3, the DNA is TGTGCCAGCAGCTTCCGGAGCGGGGGGGTTTACGAGCAGTACTTC. V gene TRBV7-9 combines with J gene TRBJ2-7, with 10 bases identical to TRBD2. The CDR3 is 15 amino acids. After removal of 3 bases from V and 4 bases from J, the junction contained 6 bases not matched to a gene. Germline lookup yields CDR1 SEHNR and CDR2 FQNEAQ (reference sequence).

This chain uses TRBV19 with TRBJ2-3, with 13 bases lining up with TRBD2. Per germline, CDR1 LNHDA and CDR2 SQIVND (reference sequence). This CDR3 is built from 15 residues. V gave up 5 bases and J gave up 2 bases; unmatched junction bases: 1. In DNA form, the CDR3 reads TGTGCCAGTAGTGGGACTAGCGGGGACACAGATACGCAGTATTTT. It translates to CASSGTSGDTDTQYF.

This chain uses TRBV7-2 with TRBJ2-1, with D uncertain. V lost 1 base, J lost 0 bases, and 7 bases lay in between. Germline-derived CDR1 and CDR2 are SGHTA and FQGNSA. There are 15 residues in the CDR3. The CDR3 DNA reads as TGTGCCAGCAGCTTAGTGGGCTCCTCCTACAATGAGCAGTTCTTC. This gives the protein CASSLVGSSYNEQFF. Using reference TRBV7-2 and TRBJ2-1 for the parts outside the CDR3, the full variable domain is GAGVSQSPSNKVTEKGKDVELRCDPISGHTALYWYRQSLGQGLEFLIYFQGNSAPDKSGLPSDRFSAERTGGSVSTLTIQRTQQEDSAVYLCASSLVGSSYNEQFFGPGTRLTVL.

The rearrangement uses TRBV7-9 and TRBJ1-2, with 7 positions matching TRBD1. J was trimmed by 1 base and V by 8 bases; bases with no gene match: 13. CDR1 and CDR2 (germline): SEHNR, FQNEAQ (reference sequence). The CDR3 has 16 residues. This chain's CDR3 is CASVLYYGTDNYGYTF. The CDR3 DNA reads TGTGCCAGCGTACTATATTACGGGACAGATAACTATGGCTACACCTTC. Filled out from reference TRBV7-9 and TRBJ1-2, the complete variable domain reads DTGVSQNPRHKITKRGQNVTFRCDPISEHNRLYWYRQTLGQGPEFLTYFQNEAQLEKSRLLSDRFSAERPKGSFSTLEIQRTEQGDSAMYLCASVLYYGTDNYGYTFGSGTRLTVV.

The CDR3 protein is CASSFQGDFTDTQYF. The CDR3 nucleotides are TGCGCCAGCAGCTTTCAGGGGGACTTCACAGATACGCAGTATTTT. V gene TRBV5-1 combines with J gene TRBJ2-3, with D possibly TRBD1 on 7 matching bases. V was clipped by 2 bases and J by 2 bases, with 12 bases between them. CDR3 length: 15 residues. Germline lookup yields CDR1 SGHRS and CDR2 YFSETQ.

The chain couples TRBV9 to TRBJ1-1; possibly TRBD1 for D (5 bases). V lost 3 bases, J lost 0 bases, and 9 bases lay in between. The germline CDR1 and CDR2 sequences are SGDLS and YYNGEE. The CDR3 runs to 14 residues. CDR3 sequence (DNA): TGTGCCAGCAGCGCTGAGACAGTGAACACTGAAGCTTTCTTT. The encoded protein is CASSAETVNTEAFF. Together with reference TRBV9 and TRBJ1-1, the CDR3 gives the full variable domain: DSGVTQTPKHLITATGQRVTLRCSPRSGDLSVYWYQQSLDQGLQFLIQYYNGEERAKGNILERFSAQQFPDLHSELNLSSLELGDSALYFCASSAETVNTEAFFGQGTRLTVV.

The chain couples TRBV4-1 to TRBJ1-6; 7 bases agree with TRBD1. The J segment lost 13 bases and the V segment lost 0 bases, leaving 9 bases of the junction unmatched. Germline CDR1 MGHRA, CDR2 YSYEKL. The CDR3 runs to 15 residues. CDR3 region: CASSQDETGIFPLHF. The DNA for the CDR3 is TGCGCCAGCAGCCAAGACGAGACAGGGATCTTCCCCCTCCACTTT.

The V and J genes are TRBV6-5 and TRBJ1-1, with 9 bases that match TRBD1. Germline V gene lookup returns CDR1 MNHEY and CDR2 SVGAGI. This CDR3 comprises 13 residues. Trimming cost V 6 bases and J 5 bases; bases outside gene matches: 4. This CDR3 is CASRGQGWTEAFF. CDR3 sequence (DNA): TGTGCCAGCAGGGGACAGGGATGGACTGAAGCTTTCTTT.

V usage is TRBV4-1 and J usage is TRBJ2-5; D might be TRBD1 (5 bases). This CDR3 spans 15 amino acids. V was pared by 0 bases and J by 0 bases, with 8 bases between. Germline CDR1 reads MGHRA; CDR2 reads YSYEKL. The chain's CDR3 is CASSQDQDNQETQYF. CDR3 nucleotide sequence: TGCGCCAGCAGCCAAGATCAGGACAACCAAGAGACCCAGTACTTC.

V and J are TRBV6-5 and TRBJ1-2; a possible D gene is TRBD1 (5 bases). This CDR3 spans 11 amino acids. Germline CDR1 and CDR2: MNHEY and SVGAGI. Trimming pared 8 bases from V and 8 bases from J, leaving 12 bases between. The CDR3 DNA reads as TGTGCCAGCCCCCAAGGGGCGGGCTACACCTTC. Translation: CASPQGAGYTF.

V is TRBV9 and J is TRBJ2-7; 8 nucleotides line up with TRBD2. Per the germline V gene, CDR1 is SGDLS and CDR2 is YYNGEE. The V segment lost 2 bases and the J segment 2 bases; nucleotides outside the gene matches: 3. CDR3 length: 14 residues. In DNA, the CDR3 is TGTGCCAGCAGCGTTAGCGGGGACCCCTACGAGCAGTACTTC. The encoded protein is CASSVSGDPYEQYF. Filled out from reference TRBV9 and TRBJ2-7, the complete variable domain reads DSGVTQTPKHLITATGQRVTLRCSPRSGDLSVYWYQQSLDQGLQFLIQYYNGEERAKGNILERFSAQQFPDLHSELNLSSLELGDSALYFCASSVSGDPYEQYFGPGTRLTVT.

CDR3 loop: CASSGTPGGTTDTQYF. CDR3 bases: TGTGCCAGCAGCGGGACACCAGGGGGCACGACAGATACGCAGTATTTT. This chain connects TRBV21-1 to TRBJ2-3; TRBD1 reflects the table's D call only, with no check against the DNA. TRBV21-1 counts as a pseudogene. The CDR3 spans 16 residues.

V is TRBV11-2 and J is TRBJ1-6; D gene uncertain. With 0 bases removed from V and 6 bases from J, the gap between germline ends came to 6 bases. Germline-derived CDR1 and CDR2 are SGHAT and FQNNGV. CDR3 size: 14 residues. CDR3 in amino acids: CASSLEAVNSPLHF. In DNA, the CDR3 is TGTGCCAGCAGCTTAGAGGCAGTTAATTCACCCCTCCACTTT.

The V and J genes are TRBV6-5 and TRBJ2-3; D gene uncertain. The CDR3 extends over 14 amino acids. Germline V gene sequence: CDR1 MNHEY, CDR2 SVGAGI. V dropped 0 bases and J dropped 11 bases, with 15 bases sitting between them. The CDR3 protein is CASSYSLLEKGQYF. In DNA form, the CDR3 reads TGTGCCAGCAGTTACTCCCTCCTAGAGAAAGGGCAGTATTTT.

This rearrangement joins TRBV5-4 to TRBJ1-1; D is ambiguous. The germline V gene encodes CDR1 SGHNT and CDR2 YYREEE (reference sequence). The V end lost 4 bases, the J end lost 1 base, and 11 bases lay between the germline ends. The CDR3 runs to 14 residues. The CDR3 nucleotides are TGTGCCAGCAGCCCTGGAACGGGGAACACTGAAGCTTTCTTT. Translating gives CASSPGTGNTEAFF.

As concerns this clone: Other DNA sequences in the sample encode the same CDR3. The V gene is TRBV6-2 or TRBV6-3, the J gene TRBJ1-2; possible D gene TRBD1, 6 bases. CDR3 length equals 13 residues. From germline, CDR1 is MNHEY and CDR2 SVGEGT. V dropped 5 bases and J dropped 2 bases, with 9 bases sitting between them. CDR3 sequence: CASSQQGNYGYTF. The DNA for the CDR3 is TGTGCCAGCAGTCAACAGGGAAACTATGGCTACACCTTC.

V usage is TRBV7-9 and J usage is TRBJ1-6; D uncertain. CDR3 size: 15 residues. The V gene lost 1 base and the J gene lost 4 bases, with 8 bases spanning the gap. Germline V gene data show CDR1 as SEHNR and CDR2 as FQNEAQ (reference sequence). The CDR3 spells CASSLGTDYNSPLHF. CDR3 bases: TGTGCCAGCAGCTTAGGAACAGATTATAATTCACCCCTCCACTTT.

V usage is TRBV6-5 and J usage is TRBJ1-4; D possibly corresponds to TRBD1 (6 bases). Germline V gene sequence: CDR1 MNHEY, CDR2 SVGAGI. CDR3 size: 15 residues. Trimming removed 0 bases from V and 7 bases from J, with 12 bases in between. The CDR3 bases are TGTGCCAGCAGTTACTCTGAAGGGGGGGGTGAAAAACTGTTTTTT. Its protein product is CASSYSEGGGEKLFF.